This is a list of T cell receptor beta chains from one sample in a study of human T cells and chemical hapten exposure. TCRdb analysed the RACE reads with MiXCR anew, one entry per CDR3 protein. The sample shows under 200,000 distinct CDR3 sequences, approximately 31% of them seen only once. The source was whole blood, collected in connection with sensitization to the hapten diphenylcyclopropenone (DPC). The receptors originated from a woman between 25 and 40 years old with alopecia areata. Some clones in this sample may be carry-over from other donors' samples. CDR3s include the opening cysteine and the closing phenylalanine or tryptophan. D genes are given only for firm matches. Clone size is stated in some rows and not others, as once, few, many or a class when expanded.

clone_size: few
v_call: TRBV28
j_call: TRBJ1-1
d_call: -
cdr3_aa: CASSFPGTEAFF
cdr3_nt: TGTGCCAGCAGTTTTCCGGGGACTGAAGCTTTCTTT

clone_size: -
v_call: TRBV2
j_call: TRBJ1-1
d_call: -
cdr3_aa: CASSELTANTEAFF
cdr3_nt: TGTGCCAGCAGTGAGCTAACGGCGAACACTGAAGCTTTCTTT

clone_size: -
v_call: TRBV29-1
j_call: TRBJ2-1
d_call: -
cdr3_aa: CSVLKVVGSYNEQFF
cdr3_nt: TGCAGCGTTCTAAAAGTGGTAGGGAGCTACAATGAGCAGTTCTTC

clone_size: -
v_call: TRBV4-1
j_call: TRBJ1-2
d_call: -
cdr3_aa: CASSQEVTYGYTF
cdr3_nt: TGCGCCAGCAGCCAAGAGGTGACCTATGGCTACACCTTC

clone_size: -
v_call: TRBV4-1
j_call: TRBJ2-7
d_call: TRBD2
cdr3_aa: CASSQDPSGWRGVF
cdr3_nt: TGCGCCAGCAGCCAAGATCCCTCGGGATGGCGGGGGGTCTTC

clone_size: -
v_call: TRBV7-9
j_call: TRBJ2-1
d_call: -
cdr3_aa: CASSPRLAQTNEQFF
cdr3_nt: TGTGCCAGCAGCCCGCGATTGGCCCAAACCAATGAGCAGTTCTTC

clone_size: -
v_call: TRBV27
j_call: TRBJ2-7
d_call: -
cdr3_aa: CASSPGSTGVLDEQYF
cdr3_nt: TGTGCCAGCAGTCCTGGCTCTACGGGAGTCTTAGACGAGCAGTACTTC

clone_size: -
v_call: TRBV5-1
j_call: TRBJ1-2
d_call: -
cdr3_aa: CASSLEGQGVRYTF
cdr3_nt: TGCGCCAGCAGCTTGGAAGGGCAGGGCGTACGCTACACCTTC

clone_size: -
v_call: TRBV29-1
j_call: TRBJ2-2
d_call: TRBD1
cdr3_aa: CSVGTGAPTGELFF
cdr3_nt: TGCAGCGTTGGAACAGGGGCCCCCACCGGGGAGCTGTTTTTT

clone_size: few
v_call: TRBV5-1
j_call: TRBJ1-6
d_call: TRBD1
cdr3_aa: CASSEGQGWNSPLHF
cdr3_nt: TGCGCCAGCAGCGAGGGACAGGGATGGAATTCACCCCTCCACTTT

clone_size: -
v_call: TRBV28
j_call: TRBJ2-7
d_call: -
cdr3_aa: CASQVPLYEQYF
cdr3_nt: TGTGCCTCACAGGTTCCACTCTACGAGCAGTACTTC

clone_size: few
v_call: TRBV6-1
j_call: TRBJ1-1
d_call: -
cdr3_aa: CASRSTGNTEAFF
cdr3_nt: TGTGCCAGCAGATCAACAGGGAACACTGAAGCTTTCTTT

clone_size: -
v_call: TRBV28
j_call: TRBJ1-3
d_call: -
cdr3_aa: CASSFAGGRNTIYF
cdr3_nt: TGTGCCAGCAGTTTTGCGGGGGGCAGAAACACCATATATTTT

clone_size: few
v_call: TRBV4-2
j_call: TRBJ2-2
d_call: TRBD2
cdr3_aa: CASSQVGLAGNTGELFF
cdr3_nt: TGTGCCAGCAGCCAAGTAGGGCTAGCGGGGAACACCGGGGAGCTGTTTTTT

clone_size: -
v_call: TRBV6-1
j_call: TRBJ2-7
d_call: -
cdr3_aa: CASTYGDSTYEQYF
cdr3_nt: TGTGCCAGCACGTATGGAGACAGTACCTACGAGCAGTACTTC

clone_size: few
v_call: TRBV6-5
j_call: TRBJ2-5
d_call: -
cdr3_aa: CASSSDEGETQYF
cdr3_nt: TGTGCCAGCAGTTCGGACGAGGGGGAGACCCAGTACTTC

clone_size: few
v_call: TRBV29-1
j_call: TRBJ2-7
d_call: TRBD2
cdr3_aa: CSVGGGYEQYF
cdr3_nt: TGCAGCGTTGGGGGGGGATACGAGCAGTACTTC

clone_size: few
v_call: TRBV19
j_call: TRBJ2-1
d_call: TRBD2
cdr3_aa: CASSKLAGGADEQFF
cdr3_nt: TGTGCCAGTAGTAAACTAGCGGGAGGGGCGGATGAGCAGTTCTTC